The clone carrying this TCR beta chain has ten or more counts. Its antigen is still unknown. The CDR3 covers 17 residues. With 4 bases clipped from V and 8 bases from J, the junction kept 14 bases outside the gene matches. The germline V gene encodes CDR1 SGHTA and CDR2 FQGNSA. The team produced cDNA through 5'RACE using 10-nucleotide random UMIs. TCRdb called the 5' RACE reads again in MiXCR, with one record for every CDR3 protein. Of fewer than 85,000 distinct CDR3 sequences in the sample, 15% to 20% were seen once. The data derive from a study of neurological immune-mediated disorders. Study-wide results and caveats: None of the CDR3 amino acid sequences of expanded clones were shared across subjects, and this suggested private repertoires in all groups. The most TCR clonal expansion was seen in HTLV-1-associated myelopathy, and the least was seen in multiple sclerosis, which fell below healthy controls.

The chain is built from TRBV7-2 and TRBJ2-1; 10 positions agree with TRBD2. The TCR originated in a woman aged 40 to 50 in good health. The sequenced sample consisted of PBMCs. The CDR3 reads CASSSMVGLAGVDEQFF. DNA of the CDR3: TGTGCCAGCAGCTCCATGGTCGGCCTAGCGGGGGTGGATGAGCAGTTCTTC.